This TCR beta chain derives from a study of CD8+CD57+ T cells in acquired aplastic anemia (dated by TCRdb to between 2017 and 2018). Describing the broader study: DNA extracted from sorted CD4+ and CD8+ cells had a mean of about 3.2 ug, with a range of 0.2 to 27.4 ug. For healthy donor samples, the average read count was roughly 9.9 million for CD4+ cells and approximately 11 million for CD8+ cells.

The full study reports these points: Between patients and healthy controls, no significant difference in CD8+ Simpson's diversity was found (P=0.060). Twenty-nine CD8+ CDR3 sequences were shared between patients and controls but appeared highly expressed in patients and within their immunodominant clones.

Genomic DNA served as template for TCR beta VDJ combination and CDR3 sequence profiling. An Illumina HiSeq 2000 was used for TCR repertoire sequencing. The study's own analysis went as follows. Repertoires were assessed using TRBV/TRBJ rearrangement plots, CDR3 size and DJ length profiles, and Simpson's diversity index. The most abundant DNA sequence in the deep sequencing data was defined as the immunodominant clone. CDR3 amino acid sequences were checked for sharing between subjects and were compared against published repertoires and the VDJdb database. TCRdb itself trimmed the public reads at Q25 with fastp, ran MiXCR and retained productive beta chains. Each CDR3 protein appears once, grouped with its most common genes and DNA. For this entry, the V and J calls and clone size follow TCRdb and not the study's own pipeline. A total of around 180,000 distinct CDR3 sequences appear in this sample, 55% to 70% of them only once. About 41% of the sample lies in the top ten.

In the case of this clonotype: There is no known antigen for this receptor. No base quality information exists; no much larger clone differs at one position.

In this study, sorted CD4+ and CD8+ T cells from the blood of healthy subjects and of severe aplastic anemia patients had their TCR repertoires deep-sequenced. Ficoll-Paque density gradient centrifugation was used to isolate peripheral blood mononuclear cells. Before DNA extraction, CD4+ and CD8+ T cells were sorted by FACS or by magnetic beads. The sequenced material came from sorted CD4+, CD8+, or CD8+CD57+ T cells (not recorded which) from PBMCs. The clonotype was recovered from a human donor in good health.

The CDR3 here reads CASSNRGRGTEAFF. The bases are TGTGCCAGCAGTAACAGGGGGCGCGGCACTGAAGCTTTCTTT. The rearrangement combines TRBV7-2 with TRBJ1-1; TRBD1 agrees with 9 junctional bases. As encoded in the germline V gene, CDR1 is SGHTA while CDR2 is FQGNSA. The junction shows trimming of 6 bases on V and 4 bases on J, and the gene matches do not reach 6 bases of it. The CDR3 spans 14 residues, from the cysteine through the phenylalanine. The kept DNA is CDR3 alone, 42 bases in frame from the first base.